The sequence of this T cell receptor (beta chain) was determined in a study of PD-L1 blockade in urothelial cancer. Study-level background: At 3 weeks after treatment start (second dose) and again at 6 weeks, blood was analyzed. Median T cell yield from blood was 130,000 to 150,000. Study-wide results and caveats: Patients who had durable benefit saw their tumor-associated blood clones expand more at 3 weeks.

This sample's time point: pretreatment peripheral blood. The assay was immunoSEQ multiplex PCR, and TCRdb's table has in-frame clones only and misses some. The sample records around 70,000 clones, around 90% being singletons. The CDR3 extends over 14 amino acids. In germline, CDR1 is LNHDA, CDR2 SQIVND (reference sequence). Trimming took off 2 bases at V and 3 bases at J, with 10 bases between the two ends. As regards this clone: Antigen: not known.

The rearrangement joins TRBV19 to TRBJ1-1; possible D gene TRBD1, 5 bases. The origin of this receptor is a man aged 65-85 years with urothelial cancer. Sequenced here: PBMCs, sampled around atezolizumab (anti-PD-L1) treatment. The chain's CDR3 is CASSITGVDTEAFF. Written as DNA, the CDR3 is TGTGCCAGTAGTATAACGGGGGTAGACACTGAAGCTTTCTTT.